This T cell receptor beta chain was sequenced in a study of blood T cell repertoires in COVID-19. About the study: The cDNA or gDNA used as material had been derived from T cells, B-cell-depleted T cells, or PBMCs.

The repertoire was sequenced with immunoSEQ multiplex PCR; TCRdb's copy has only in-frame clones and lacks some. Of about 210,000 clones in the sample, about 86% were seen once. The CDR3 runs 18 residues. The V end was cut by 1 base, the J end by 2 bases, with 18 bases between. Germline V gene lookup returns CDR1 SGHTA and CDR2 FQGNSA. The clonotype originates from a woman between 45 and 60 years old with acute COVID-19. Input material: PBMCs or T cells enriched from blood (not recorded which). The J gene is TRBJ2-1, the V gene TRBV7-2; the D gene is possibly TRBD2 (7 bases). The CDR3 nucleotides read TGTGCCAGCAGCTTAGATAGAGGGGGGGCTAGCGCCTACAATGAGCAGTTCTTC. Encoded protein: CASSLDRGGASAYNEQFF.